Below are 10 T cell receptor beta chains sequenced from a single sample in a study of identical twins. TCRdb analysed the 5' RACE reads with MiXCR anew, one entry per CDR3 protein. The data show under 900,000 distinct CDR3 sequences, with roughly 12% seen just once and about 1.5% held by the top ten. The same sample was also used in a study of yellow fever vaccine responses in identical twins.

The sample comprised PBMCs. The receptors were sampled from a woman between 18 and 29 years old in good health.

This clonotype was seen at least ten times. V is TRBV9 and J is TRBJ1-4, with D tentatively TRBD1 (5 bases). This CDR3 has 15 amino acids. Deletions cut 5 bases from V and 8 bases from J, with 19 bases between. Looked up from germline, CDR1 is SGDLS and CDR2 is YYNGEE. CDR3 sequence reads: CASSRSGQGGEKLFF. The CDR3 DNA follows: TGTGCCAGCAGTCGTTCGGGGCAGGGAGGGGAAAAACTGTTTTTT.

This clonotype was recorded a few times. V usage is TRBV6-5 and J usage is TRBJ2-2; no reliable D call. Trimming left V 4 bases short and J 5 bases short, with 14 bases between. CDR3 length: 15 residues. CDR1 and CDR2 from the germline V gene are MNHEY and SVGAGI. DNA for the CDR3: TGTGCCAGCAGTTCCCAACTTAGGTTGACCGGGGAGCTGTTTTTT. It specifies CASSSQLRLTGELFF.

This clonotype was detected only a few times. CDR3 region: CASSPSGGVSSYNEQFF. The CDR3 nucleotides read TGTGCCAGCAGTCCCAGTGGCGGGGTAAGTTCCTACAATGAGCAGTTCTTC. V gene TRBV27 combines with J gene TRBJ2-1; TRBD2 might be the D (6 bases). The germline V gene encodes CDR1 MNHEY and CDR2 SMNVEV (reference sequence). V lost 5 bases, J lost 1 base, and 18 bases lay in between. CDR3 size: 17 residues.

This clonotype occurred a few times. The chain employs TRBV7-9 and TRBJ2-1, with D perhaps matching TRBD1 or TRBD2 (6 bases each). The ends were cut back, 5 bases at V and 9 bases at J, with 17 bases in the middle. CDR3 length: 14 amino acids. CDR1 is SEHNR, CDR2 FQNEAQ, per germline (reference sequence). The DNA for the CDR3 is TGTGCCAGCAGCCCCGTCGGGGGCAGTATTGAGCAGTTCTTC. It specifies CASSPVGGSIEQFF.

In its sample, this clonotype was seen many times. This chain uses TRBV28 with TRBJ1-2; 7 bases fit TRBD1. The J segment lost 5 bases and the V segment lost 4 bases, leaving 7 bases of the junction unmatched. This CDR3 is 14 amino acids long. Germline CDR1 MDHEN, CDR2 SYDVKM. CDR3: CASSSPDRFYGYTF. DNA of the CDR3: TGTGCCAGCAGTTCCCCGGACAGGTTTTATGGCTACACCTTC.

This chain links TRBV20-1 with TRBJ2-7; the match to TRBD2 covers 7 bases. This CDR3 has 15 residues. In germline, CDR1 is DFQATT, CDR2 SNEGSKA (reference sequence). The V gene end was trimmed by 0 bases and the J gene end by 5 bases; junction bases not matched to a gene: 10. CDR3 coding DNA: TGCAGTGCTAGAGATCGGGGAGGGTATCGGAACGAGCAGTACTTC. Translating gives CSARDRGGYRNEQYF.

The V and J genes are TRBV20-1 and TRBJ1-1; D is perhaps TRBD1 (5 bases). CDR1 and CDR2 (germline): DFQATT, SNEGSKA (reference sequence). The V end was cut by 0 bases, the J end by 1 base, with 12 bases between. There are 15 residues in the CDR3. This CDR3 is CSARDVAGSNTEAFF. In nucleotides, the CDR3 is TGCAGTGCTAGAGATGTAGCAGGGTCGAACACTGAAGCTTTCTTT.

This CDR3 is CATSRDRGKGAYEQYF. The CDR3 region has the DNA TGTGCCACCAGCAGAGATCGAGGGAAGGGCGCCTACGAGCAGTACTTC. The rearrangement links TRBV15 to TRBJ2-7; a possible D gene is TRBD2 (5 bases). V dropped 0 bases and J dropped 2 bases, with 14 bases sitting between them. Germline-derived CDR1 and CDR2 are LNHNV and YYDKDF (reference sequence). The CDR3 runs 16 residues.

This clonotype was detected only a few times. The V gene is TRBV9, the J gene TRBJ1-1; the D is unclear. There are 14 residues in the CDR3. Trimming left V 1 base short and J 6 bases short, with 13 bases between. The V gene's germline CDR1 is SGDLS and CDR2 YYNGEE. CDR3 nucleotides: TGTGCCAGCAGCGTACTGATCCAAGGCTCTGAAGCTTTCTTT. Translating gives CASSVLIQGSEAFF.

The chain carries TRBV10-3 and TRBJ2-7, with 8 bases that match TRBD2. Per germline, CDR1 ENHRY and CDR2 SYGVKD. The J segment lost 6 bases and the V segment lost 4 bases, leaving 2 bases of the junction unmatched. The CDR3 is 12 amino acids. The CDR3 sequence: CAISAAGGEQYV. CDR3 coding DNA: TGTGCCATCAGTGCGGCGGGAGGCGAGCAGTACGTC.